This T cell receptor beta chain is drawn from a study of long-term antiretroviral therapy in people with HIV. V dropped 5 bases and J dropped 2 bases, with 15 bases sitting between them. The CDR3 is made up of 14 amino acids. Germline assignment: CDR1 GTSNPN and CDR2 SVGIG (reference sequence). Sequencing relied on immunoSEQ assay v3.0, run at survey level. Method: immunoSEQ multiplex PCR; TCRdb's copy keeps in-frame clones and lacks some. The sample lists under 30,000 clones; approximately 95% were seen once. The source material was unsorted PBMCs, sampled 5.3 years after starting antiretroviral therapy. This clonotype originated in a man aged 45-65 years with HIV. The rearrangement uses TRBV30 and TRBJ1-1; possible D gene TRBD1, 5 bases. The CDR3: CAWDAKGRNTEAFF. DNA for the CDR3: TGTGCCTGGGACGCGAAGGGACGTAACACTGAAGCTTTCTTT.